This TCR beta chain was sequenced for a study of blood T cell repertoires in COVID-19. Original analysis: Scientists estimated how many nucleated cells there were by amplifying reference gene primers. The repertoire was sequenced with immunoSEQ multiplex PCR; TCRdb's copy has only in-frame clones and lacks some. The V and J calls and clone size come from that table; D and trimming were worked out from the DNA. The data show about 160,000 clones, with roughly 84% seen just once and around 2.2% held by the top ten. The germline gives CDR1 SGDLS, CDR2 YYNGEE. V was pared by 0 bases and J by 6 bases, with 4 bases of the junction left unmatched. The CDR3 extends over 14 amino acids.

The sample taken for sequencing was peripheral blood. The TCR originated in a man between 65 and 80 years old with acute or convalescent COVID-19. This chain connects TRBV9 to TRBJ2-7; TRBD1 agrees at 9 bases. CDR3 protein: CASSVAGQGLEQYF. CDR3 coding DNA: TGTGCCAGCAGCGTAGCGGGACAGGGCCTCGAGCAGTACTTC.